The 17 T cell receptor beta chains given below trace back to one sample, sequenced in a study of cytomegalovirus exposure and HLA in healthy donors. The table came from immunoSEQ multiplex PCR; TCRdb's copy has only in-frame clones and leaves some out. The sample consists of 43,000 or so clones, approximately 90% of them appearing once. The sequenced material came from PBMCs. Source of these receptors: a young man in good health and CMV-seronegative.

The chain recombines TRBV7-8 with TRBJ2-7; 9 bases agree with TRBD1. This CDR3 has 16 amino acids. The ends lost 5 bases at V and 3 bases at J; junction bases unmatched: 11. Germline CDR1 reads SGHVS; CDR2 reads FQNEAQ. The CDR3 region is CASSRGGGQGGYEQYF. The CDR3 DNA sequence: TGTGCCAGCAGCCGAGGGGGGGGACAGGGCGGCTACGAGCAGTACTTC.

This chain links TRBV2 with TRBJ2-1; 10 bases line up with TRBD2. The V gene's germline CDR1 is SNHLY and CDR2 FYNNEI. The CDR3 totals 15 residues. Germline trimming cut 7 bases from V and 4 bases from J; bases unmatched to any gene: 7. The CDR3 coding sequence is TGTGCCAGCATTAAGGGAGCGGGGGGGTACAATGAGCAGTTCTTC. Its translation: CASIKGAGGYNEQFF. The full variable domain, in which reference TRBV2 and TRBJ2-1 provide the parts outside the CDR3, is EPEVTQTPSHQVTQMGQEVILRCVPISNHLYFYWYRQILGQKVEFLVSFYNNEISEKSEIFDDQFSVERPDGSNFTLKIRSTKLEDSAMYFCASIKGAGGYNEQFFGPGTRLTVL.

V and J are TRBV9 and TRBJ2-3; TRBD1 matches at 8 bases. Germline-derived CDR1 and CDR2 are SGDLS and YYNGEE. J was trimmed by 3 bases and V by 4 bases; bases with no gene match: 16. This CDR3 has 18 amino acids. CDR3 DNA: TGTGCCAGCAGCCTAGCCCGTGGACAGGGCGATTGGACAGATACGCAGTATTTT. Translation: CASSLARGQGDWTDTQYF.

This clone is termed medium-sized. The genes are TRBV12-1 and TRBJ2-1; TRBD1, as called in the table, went unchecked against the DNA. TRBV12-1 is a listed pseudogene. This CDR3 region has 15 residues. The CDR3 DNA reads as TGTGCCAGCAGCTCAGGGGACCTCTCCTACAATGAGCAGTTCTTC. Its translation: CASSSGDLSYNEQFF.

The chain combines TRBV29-1 with TRBJ2-5, with a tentative D call TRBD1 (5 bases). CDR3 length: 13 residues. Germline V lookup: CDR1 SQVTM, CDR2 ANQGSEA. V was shortened by 5 bases and J by 1 base, with 11 bases between the two germline ends. The CDR3 loop is CSVIGAIQETQYF. Here the CDR3 DNA reads TGCAGCGTTATAGGGGCTATCCAAGAGACCCAGTACTTC.

This chain joins TRBV5-1 and TRBJ1-2; TRBD1 agrees at 8 bases. Germline values: CDR1 SGHRS, CDR2 YFSETQ. There are 22 residues in the CDR3. Trimming cost V 1 base and J 10 bases; bases outside gene matches: 33. As DNA, the CDR3 is TGCGCCAGCAGCTTGAATTCTTGGACAGGGCGACAAAAGCAAAACTTATCGAACCCCTACACCTTC. Residues: CASSLNSWTGRQKQNLSNPYTF.

The CDR3 DNA is TGTGCCAGCAGCTTAGTAGGGGGGACAGTCAATCAGCCCCAGCATTTT. Translation gives CASSLVGGTVNQPQHF. The chain combines TRBV7-8 with TRBJ1-5, with 7 positions matching TRBD1. Trimming took 1 base from V and 3 from J; bases not matched to a gene: 6. The CDR3 is 16 residues long. CDR1 and CDR2 from the germline V gene are SGHVS and FQNEAQ.

V usage is TRBV27 and J usage is TRBJ2-7, with 7 bases aligning to TRBD1. Germline CDR1 reads MNHEY; CDR2 reads SMNVEV (reference sequence). After removal of 4 bases from V and 6 bases from J, the junction contained 12 bases not matched to a gene. The CDR3 has 15 residues. The CDR3 region has the DNA TGTGCCAGCAGTTCCGCCGGGACAGCCTCCAGCGAGCAGTACTTC. This encodes CASSSAGTASSEQYF.

This clone was picked up one time. The genes are TRBV11-2 and TRBJ2-1; 7 positions agree with TRBD1. This CDR3 has 16 amino acids. Trimming removed 5 bases from V and 10 bases from J; junction bases left unmatched: 17. Per the germline V gene, CDR1 is SGHAT and CDR2 is FQNNGV. CDR3 bases: TGTGCCAGCAGCCCCCTAGGGGCTCTACAACAGGGGGAGCAGTTCTTC. Its translation: CASSPLGALQQGEQFF.

This chain connects TRBV18 to TRBJ2-6, with 7 bases fitting TRBD2. The CDR3 spans 18 residues. Germline V gene sequence: CDR1 KGHSH, CDR2 LQKENI. Trimming at V came to 1 base and at J to 2 bases, leaving 8 bases not matched to a gene. The DNA of the CDR3 is TGTGCCAGCTCACCACTCGGACTAGGGTCTACTGGGGCCAACGTCCTGACTTTC. Translated: CASSPLGLGSTGANVLTF.

This rearrangement joins TRBV19 to TRBJ1-5, with D perhaps TRBD1 (5 bases). Germline lookup yields CDR1 LNHDA and CDR2 SQIVND (reference sequence). The length of the CDR3 is 12 residues. V was pared by 7 bases and J by 4 bases, with 8 bases between. The CDR3 nucleotides read TGTGCCAGTATGGGGGGGAATCAGCCCCAGCATTTT. Protein sequence: CASMGGNQPQHF. The full variable domain, with the rest looked up from reference TRBV19 and TRBJ1-5, is DGGITQSPKYLFRKEGQNVTLSCEQNLNHDAMYWYRQDPGQGLRLIYYSQIVNDFQKGDIAEGYSVSREKKESFPLTVTSAQKNPTAFYLCASMGGNQPQHFGDGTRLSIL.

The rearrangement links TRBV11-2 to TRBJ2-7, with TRBD2 matching over 7 bases. The germline CDR1 and CDR2 sequences are SGHAT and FQNNGV. V lost 5 bases and J lost 1; bases outside the gene matches: 11. The CDR3 runs to 16 residues. CDR3 amino acids: CASSLLSGLGSYEQYF. CDR3 nucleotide sequence: TGTGCCAGCAGCCTACTTAGCGGGCTGGGTTCCTACGAGCAGTACTTC.

CDR3 residues: CATSRDRGAGASTDTQYF. The DNA for the CDR3 is TGTGCCACCAGCAGAGATCGGGGAGCGGGAGCTAGCACAGATACGCAGTATTTT. The rearrangement joins TRBV15 to TRBJ2-3; 8 nucleotides line up with TRBD2. Germline trimming cut 0 bases from V and 0 bases from J; bases unmatched to any gene: 8. The CDR3 runs 18 residues. CDR1 LNHNV and CDR2 YYDKDF come from the germline V gene (reference sequence).

The rearrangement uses TRBV27 and TRBJ2-7, with 12 bases that match TRBD2. The CDR3 covers 16 residues. The germline V gene encodes CDR1 MNHEY and CDR2 SMNVEV (reference sequence). With V trimmed by 1 base and J by 4 bases, 5 bases remained unmatched. The CDR3 nucleotides read TGTGCCAGCAGTTTATACCTAGCGGGAGGGCCTTACGAGCAGTACTTC. It yields the protein CASSLYLAGGPYEQYF.

The chain combines TRBV4-2 with TRBJ2-7; TRBD1 matches 7 bases. The V gene's germline CDR1 is LGHNA and CDR2 YNFKEQ. The CDR3 contains 15 residues. J lost 1 base, V lost 5 bases, and 8 bases had no gene match. CDR3 sequence: CASSNSGQVSYEQYF. The CDR3 bases are TGTGCCAGCAGCAACTCCGGACAGGTATCCTACGAGCAGTACTTC.

The CDR3 loop reads CASSPTRGGQGSSYEQYF. CDR3 sequence (DNA): TGTGCCAGCTCACCCACCCGGGGTGGACAGGGAAGCTCCTACGAGCAGTACTTC. This chain joins TRBV18 and TRBJ2-7, with 8 nucleotides matching TRBD1. Looked up from germline, CDR1 is KGHSH and CDR2 is LQKENI. This CDR3 is built from 18 residues. Trimming removed 3 bases from V and 0 bases from J; junction bases left unmatched: 13.

The rearrangement uses TRBV19 and TRBJ1-5; tentatively, D is TRBD1 (5 bases). Per germline, CDR1 LNHDA and CDR2 SQIVND (reference sequence). Trimming left V 3 bases short and J 6 bases short, with 15 bases between. The CDR3 contains 15 residues. CDR3 sequence reads: CASSMDTGGGQPQHF. Written as DNA, the CDR3 is TGTGCCAGTAGTATGGACACCGGCGGTGGTCAGCCCCAGCATTTT.